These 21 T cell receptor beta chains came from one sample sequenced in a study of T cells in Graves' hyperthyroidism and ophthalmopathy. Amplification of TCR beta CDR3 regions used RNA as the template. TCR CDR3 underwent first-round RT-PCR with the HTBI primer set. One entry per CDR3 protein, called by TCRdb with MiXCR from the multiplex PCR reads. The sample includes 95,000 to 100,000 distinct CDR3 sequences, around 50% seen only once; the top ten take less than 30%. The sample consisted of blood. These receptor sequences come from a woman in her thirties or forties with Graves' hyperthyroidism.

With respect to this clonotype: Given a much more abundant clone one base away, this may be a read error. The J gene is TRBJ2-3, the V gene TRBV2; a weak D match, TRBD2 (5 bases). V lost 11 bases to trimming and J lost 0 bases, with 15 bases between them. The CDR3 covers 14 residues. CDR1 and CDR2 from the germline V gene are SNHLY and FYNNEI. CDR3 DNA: TGTGCCGAGAACCCCTGGACTAGCACAGATACGCAGTATTTT. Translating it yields CAENPWTSTDTQYF.

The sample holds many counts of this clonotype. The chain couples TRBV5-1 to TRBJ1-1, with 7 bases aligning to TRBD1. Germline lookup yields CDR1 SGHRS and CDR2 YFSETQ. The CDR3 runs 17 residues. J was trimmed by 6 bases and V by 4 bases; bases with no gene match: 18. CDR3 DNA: TGCGCCAGCAGCCTACGACAGGGAATGGCCTTGGGGGCTGAAGCTTTCTTT. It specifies CASSLRQGMALGAEAFF.

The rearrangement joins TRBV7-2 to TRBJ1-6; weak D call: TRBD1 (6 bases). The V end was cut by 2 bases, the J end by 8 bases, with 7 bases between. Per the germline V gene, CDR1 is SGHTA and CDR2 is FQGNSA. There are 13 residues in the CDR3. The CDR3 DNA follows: TGTGCCAGCAGCTTATCAGGGGATTCACCCCTCCACTTT. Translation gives CASSLSGDSPLHF. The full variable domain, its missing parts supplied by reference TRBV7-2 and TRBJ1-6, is GAGVSQSPSNKVTEKGKDVELRCDPISGHTALYWYRQSLGQGLEFLIYFQGNSAPDKSGLPSDRFSAERTGGSVSTLTIQRTQQEDSAVYLCASSLSGDSPLHFGNGTRLTVT.

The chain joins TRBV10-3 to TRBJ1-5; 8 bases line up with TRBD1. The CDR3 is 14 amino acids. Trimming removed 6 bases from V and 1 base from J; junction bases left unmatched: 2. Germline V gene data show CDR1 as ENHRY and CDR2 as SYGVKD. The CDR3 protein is CAIRSGGSNQPQHF. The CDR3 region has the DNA TGTGCCATCAGGTCAGGGGGCAGCAATCAGCCCCAGCATTTT.

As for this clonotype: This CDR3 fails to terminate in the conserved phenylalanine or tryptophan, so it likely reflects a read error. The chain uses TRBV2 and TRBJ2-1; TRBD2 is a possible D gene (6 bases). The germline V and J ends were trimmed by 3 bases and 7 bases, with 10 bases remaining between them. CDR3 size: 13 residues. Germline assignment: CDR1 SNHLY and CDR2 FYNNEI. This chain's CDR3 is CASSDGTRNEQFS. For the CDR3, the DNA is TGTGCCAGCAGTGACGGGACTCGTAATGAGCAGTTCTCC.

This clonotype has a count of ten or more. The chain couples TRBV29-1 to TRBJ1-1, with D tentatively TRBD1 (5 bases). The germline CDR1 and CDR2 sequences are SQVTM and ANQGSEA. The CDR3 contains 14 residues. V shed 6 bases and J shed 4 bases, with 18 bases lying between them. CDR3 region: CSVITAGRGTEAFF. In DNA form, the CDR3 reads TGCAGCGTAATAACCGCAGGGCGAGGCACTGAAGCTTTCTTT.

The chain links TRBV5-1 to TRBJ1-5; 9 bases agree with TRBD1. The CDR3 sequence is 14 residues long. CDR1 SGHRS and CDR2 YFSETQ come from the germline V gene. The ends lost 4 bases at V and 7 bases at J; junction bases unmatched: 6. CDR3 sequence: CASSVRQGGQPQHF. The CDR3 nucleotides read TGCGCCAGCAGCGTACGACAGGGGGGACAGCCCCAGCATTTT.

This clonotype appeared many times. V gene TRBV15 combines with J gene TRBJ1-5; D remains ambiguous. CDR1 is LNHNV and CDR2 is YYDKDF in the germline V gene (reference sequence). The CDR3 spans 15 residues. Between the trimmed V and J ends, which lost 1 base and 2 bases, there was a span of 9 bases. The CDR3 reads CATSRGPGRNQPQHF. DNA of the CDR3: TGTGCCACCAGCAGAGGCCCGGGCCGCAATCAGCCCCAGCATTTT.

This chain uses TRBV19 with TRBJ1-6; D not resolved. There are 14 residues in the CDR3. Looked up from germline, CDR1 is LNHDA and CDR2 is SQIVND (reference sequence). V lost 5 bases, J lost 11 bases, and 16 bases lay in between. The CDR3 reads CASSVRVSNPPLHF. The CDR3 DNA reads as TGTGCCAGTAGTGTCCGGGTCAGCAATCCACCCCTCCACTTT.

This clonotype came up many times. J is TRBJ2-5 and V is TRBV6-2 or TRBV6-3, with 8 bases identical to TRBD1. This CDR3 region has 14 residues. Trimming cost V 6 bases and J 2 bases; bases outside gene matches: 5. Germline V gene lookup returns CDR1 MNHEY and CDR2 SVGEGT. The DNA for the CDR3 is TGTGCCAGCAGGGGGACAGGAGCTCAAGAGACCCAGTACTTC. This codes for CASRGTGAQETQYF.

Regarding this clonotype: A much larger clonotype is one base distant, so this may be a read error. CDR3 protein: CSASSSTSPDHEQHF. In nucleotides, the CDR3 is TGCAGTGCTAGCTCCTCGACTAGCCCGGACCACGAGCAGCACTTC. The chain is built from TRBV20-1 and TRBJ2-7; TRBD2 aligns across 7 bases. Germline V lookup: CDR1 DFQATT, CDR2 SNEGSKA (reference sequence). This CDR3 comprises 15 residues.

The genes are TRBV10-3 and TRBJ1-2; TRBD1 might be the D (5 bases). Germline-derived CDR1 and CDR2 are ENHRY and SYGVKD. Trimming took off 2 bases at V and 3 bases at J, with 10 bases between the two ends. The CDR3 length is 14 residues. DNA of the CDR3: TGTGCCATCAGTGAGGGGGGGATCGACTATGGCTACACCTTC. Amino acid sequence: CAISEGGIDYGYTF.

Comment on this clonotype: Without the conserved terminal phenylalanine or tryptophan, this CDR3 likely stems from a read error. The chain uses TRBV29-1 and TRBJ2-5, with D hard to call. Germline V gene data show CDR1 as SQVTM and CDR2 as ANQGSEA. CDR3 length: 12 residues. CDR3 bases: TGCAGTGCTAGGGTCCCCCCAGAGACCCAGTACCTC. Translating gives CSARVPPETQYL.

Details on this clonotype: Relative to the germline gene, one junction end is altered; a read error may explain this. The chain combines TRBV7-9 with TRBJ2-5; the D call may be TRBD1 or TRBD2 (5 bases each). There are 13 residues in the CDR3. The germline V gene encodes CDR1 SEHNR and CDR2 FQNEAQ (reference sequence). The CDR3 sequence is CASSTHLGETQNF. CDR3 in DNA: TGTGCCAGCAGCACCCACCTGGGGGAAACCCAGAACTTC. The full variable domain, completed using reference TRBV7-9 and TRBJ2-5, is DTGVSQNPRHKITKRGQNVTFRCDPISEHNRLYWYRQTLGQGPEFLTYFQNEAQLEKSRLLSDRFSAERPKGSFSTLEIQRTEQGDSAMYLCASSTHLGETQNFGPGTRLLVL.

CDR3 loop: CASRFQGLGEQYF. The CDR3 DNA reads as TGTGCCAGCAGGTTCCAGGGGCTGGGCGAGCAGTACTTC. The chain carries TRBV2 and TRBJ2-7, with D perhaps TRBD1 (6 bases). The CDR3 totals 13 residues. V was clipped by 6 bases and J by 6 bases, with 15 bases between them. Per the germline V gene, CDR1 is SNHLY and CDR2 is FYNNEI.

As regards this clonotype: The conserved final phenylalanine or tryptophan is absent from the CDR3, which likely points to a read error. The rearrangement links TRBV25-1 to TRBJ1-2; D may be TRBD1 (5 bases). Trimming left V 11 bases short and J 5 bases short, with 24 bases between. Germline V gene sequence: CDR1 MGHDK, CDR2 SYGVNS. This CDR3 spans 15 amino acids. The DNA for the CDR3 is TGTGCCTGGAGTGTACACAGCTCCCCAGGGTATGGCTACACCTCC. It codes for CAWSVHSSPGYGYTS.

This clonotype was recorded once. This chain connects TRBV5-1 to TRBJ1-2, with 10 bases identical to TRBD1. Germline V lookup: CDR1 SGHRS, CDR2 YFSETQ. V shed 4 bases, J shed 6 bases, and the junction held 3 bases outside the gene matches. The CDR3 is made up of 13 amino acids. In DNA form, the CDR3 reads TGCGCCAGCAGCGGGACAGGGGATCATGGCTACACCTTC. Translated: CASSGTGDHGYTF.

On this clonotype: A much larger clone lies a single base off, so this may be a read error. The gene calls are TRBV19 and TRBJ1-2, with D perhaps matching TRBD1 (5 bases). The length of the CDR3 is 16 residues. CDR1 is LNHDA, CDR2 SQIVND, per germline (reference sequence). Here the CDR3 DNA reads TGTGCCAGTAGTATCTGGTCAAGGGGACTGAACTATGGCCACACCTTC. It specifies CASSIWSRGLNYGHTF.

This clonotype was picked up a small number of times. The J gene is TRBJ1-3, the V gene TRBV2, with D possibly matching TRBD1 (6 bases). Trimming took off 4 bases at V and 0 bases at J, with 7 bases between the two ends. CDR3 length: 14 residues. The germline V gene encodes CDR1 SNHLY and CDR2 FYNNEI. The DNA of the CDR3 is TGTGCCAGCAGTGGGACAGTCTCTGGAAACACCATATATTTT. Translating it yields CASSGTVSGNTIYF.

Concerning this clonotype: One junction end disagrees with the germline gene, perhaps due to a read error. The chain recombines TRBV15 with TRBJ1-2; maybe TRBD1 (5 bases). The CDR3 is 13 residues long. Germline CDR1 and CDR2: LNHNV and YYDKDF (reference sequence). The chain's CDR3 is CATSLDSNHGYTF. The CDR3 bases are TGTGCCACCAGTTTAGACAGTAACCATGGCTACACCTTC.

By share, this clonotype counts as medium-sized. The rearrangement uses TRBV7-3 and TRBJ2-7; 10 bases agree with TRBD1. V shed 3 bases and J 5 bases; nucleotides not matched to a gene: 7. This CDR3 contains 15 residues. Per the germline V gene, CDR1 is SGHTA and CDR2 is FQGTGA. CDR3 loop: CASSLTGGAGDEQYF. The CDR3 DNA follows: TGTGCCAGCAGCTTGACAGGGGGCGCGGGTGACGAGCAGTACTTC.